The 3 T cell receptor beta chains reported below all come from one sample, sequenced in a study of radiotherapy plus CTLA-4 blockade in lung cancer. Sequencing was performed with immunoSEQ multiplex PCR; in TCRdb, only in-frame clones are kept and a portion is missing. The sample consists of 110,000 or so clones, 65% to 85% of them appearing once. Sequencing used peripheral blood, obtained from a patient treated with radiotherapy plus ipilimumab. Receptors were obtained from a human donor with non-small cell lung cancer who had a partial response to radiotherapy plus ipilimumab.

The J gene is TRBJ1-2, the V gene TRBV10-2; no clear D. CDR3 length equals 13 residues. Germline CDR1 WSHSY, CDR2 SAAADI. V was pared by 0 bases and J by 7 bases, with 9 bases between. Written as DNA, the CDR3 is TGCGCCAGCAGTGAGTCGATCCGGGGTGGCTACACCTTC. Translated: CASSESIRGGYTF.

V gene TRBV28 combines with J gene TRBJ1-1; D remains unclear. Germline CDR1 is MDHEN and CDR2 is SYDVKM. Trimming cost V 10 bases and J 4 bases, with 10 bases left between them. The CDR3 is made up of 11 amino acids. The CDR3 DNA is TGTGCCATCCTCAGTGGCACTGAAGCTTTCTTT. Translation: CAILSGTEAFF. Full variable domain (remainder filled in from reference TRBV28 and TRBJ1-1): DVKVTQSSRYLVKRTGEKVFLECVQDMDHENMFWYRQDPGLGLRLIYFSYDVKMKEKGDIPEGYSVSREKKERFSLILESASTNQTSMYLCAILSGTEAFFGQGTRLTVV.

This clone was seen many times. J is TRBJ2-7 and V is TRBV7-2; perhaps TRBD2 as D (7 bases). The V end lost 5 bases, the J end lost 13 bases, and 18 bases lay between the germline ends. Germline V gene lookup returns CDR1 SGHTA and CDR2 FQGNSA. The CDR3 is 12 residues long. CDR3 loop: CASSPAGAVQYF. The CDR3 DNA reads TGTGCCAGCAGCCCCGCGGGGGCGGTGCAATACTTC. Drawing the rest from reference TRBV7-2 and TRBJ2-7, the complete variable domain is GAGVSQSPSNKVTEKGKDVELRCDPISGHTALYWYRQSLGQGLEFLIYFQGNSAPDKSGLPSDRFSAERTGGSVSTLTIQRTQQEDSAVYLCASSPAGAVQYFGPGTRLTVT.